These 10 T cell receptor beta chains originate from one sample sequenced in a study of Ad26.COV2.S vaccination and SARS-CoV-2 variants. Treatment defined: around 19 received Ad26.COV2.S at low or high dose, single or two shots; roughly 5 received placebo; per-sample allocation not given. Specimen acquisition occurred on day 63 following the initial vaccine or placebo injection. Repertoires were generated with immunoSEQ multiplex PCR, while TCRdb's copy carries only in-frame clones and drops some. The sample comprises approximately 420,000 clones, around 87% of which are singletons, and approximately 4% rests with the top ten. This sample comprised peripheral blood, obtained in a trial of Ad26.COV2.S vaccine versus placebo. Receptors were obtained from a person aged 18-65 years who received the Ad26.COV2.S COVID-19 vaccine or a placebo.

This chain uses TRBV30 with TRBJ1-3, with no clear D. The CDR3 extends over 13 amino acids. Germline V CDR1 and CDR2: GTSNPN, SVGIG (reference sequence). The V end was cut by 7 bases, the J end by 0 bases, with 10 bases between. CDR3 coding DNA: TGTGCCTTTAACATGGGCTCTGGAAACACCATATATTTT. Translating it yields CAFNMGSGNTIYF. Drawing the rest from reference TRBV30 and TRBJ1-3, the complete variable domain is SQTIHQWPATLVQPVGSPLSLECTVEGTSNPNLYWYRQAAGRGLQLLFYSVGIGQISSEVPQNLSASRPQDRQFILSSKKLLLSDSGFYLCAFNMGSGNTIYFGEGSWLTVV.

The chain uses TRBV21-1 and TRBJ1-5; TRBD1 was called by the table and not checked on the DNA. TRBV21-1 is a listed pseudogene. The CDR3 is 21 amino acids. The CDR3 sequence is CASSKGLRRDRGLYSNQPQHF. The CDR3 nucleotides read TGTGCCAGCAGCAAAGGGTTGCGGCGGGACAGAGGCCTCTATAGCAATCAGCCCCAGCATTTT.

The chain has TRBV9 and TRBJ1-5; D unclear. Trimming removed 0 bases from V and 0 bases from J, with 7 bases in between. Germline V gives CDR1 SGDLS, CDR2 YYNGEE. This CDR3 contains 15 residues. The CDR3 here is CASSVGPFSNQPQHF. In nucleotides, the CDR3 is TGTGCCAGCAGCGTAGGCCCATTTAGCAATCAGCCCCAGCATTTT.

The chain is built from TRBV5-1 and TRBJ1-2; tentatively, D is TRBD1 (6 bases). The CDR3 spans 15 residues. Trimming took 8 bases from V and 0 from J, leaving 17 bases between them. Germline CDR1 SGHRS, CDR2 YFSETQ. CDR3 residues: CASSFSDSANYGYTF. DNA of the CDR3: TGCGCCAGTTCCTTTTCGGACAGCGCTAACTATGGCTACACCTTC.

The J gene is TRBJ2-1, the V gene TRBV3-1 (or the pseudogene TRBV3-2), with D unresolved. The CDR3 sequence is 17 residues long. Germline-derived CDR1 and CDR2 are LGHDT and YNNKEL (reference sequence). V lost 0 bases and J 2 bases, leaving 14 bases between the germline ends. The CDR3 DNA is TGTGCCAGCAGCCAAGAGCCGGCCAGACCCCCCTACAATGAGCAGTTCTTC. This sequence encodes CASSQEPARPPYNEQFF.

In this sample, this clone turned up once. This sequence joins TRBV30 and TRBJ1-2, with a possible D match to TRBD1 (6 bases). V was trimmed by 5 bases and J by 7 bases, leaving 23 bases between them. Germline-derived CDR1 and CDR2 are GTSNPN and SVGIG (reference sequence). The CDR3 length is 15 residues. The CDR3 DNA follows: TGTGCCTGGGAATGGGGGGCAGGGCCAGCTCCTGGCTACACCTTC. It is translated as CAWEWGAGPAPGYTF.

The chain employs TRBV2 and TRBJ2-7; 9 nucleotides match TRBD1. The J segment lost 0 bases and the V segment lost 6 bases, leaving 9 bases of the junction unmatched. The V gene's germline CDR1 is SNHLY and CDR2 FYNNEI. CDR3 length: 16 residues. CDR3 bases: TGTGCCAGCAGCGAGGACAGGGGTATGGGCTCCTACGAGCAGTACTTC. It translates to CASSEDRGMGSYEQYF.

This chain links TRBV3-1 (or the pseudogene TRBV3-2) with TRBJ2-5; TRBD2 aligns across 12 bases. The CDR3 is 16 amino acids. V lost 4 bases to trimming and J lost 5 bases; unmatched junction nucleotides: 8. Germline lookup yields CDR1 LGHDT and CDR2 YNNKEL (reference sequence). CDR3 sequence (DNA): TGTGCCAGCAGCCGCTCGCTAGCGGGGGGGGTGGAGACCCAGTACTTC. This translates into CASSRSLAGGVETQYF.

The rearrangement joins TRBV9 to TRBJ2-2; D call uncertain. Germline CDR1 SGDLS, CDR2 YYNGEE. This CDR3 is 17 amino acids long. The germline V and J ends were trimmed by 4 bases and 8 bases, with 24 bases remaining between them. CDR3 DNA sequence: TGTGCCAGCAGCCCCCACATCGCGGCAGGAAAAACTGGGGAGCTGTTTTTT. The encoded protein is CASSPHIAAGKTGELFF.

This rearrangement joins TRBV2 to TRBJ1-5; D possibly corresponds to TRBD1 (6 bases). Trimming cost V 5 bases and J 1 base, with 9 bases left between them. The CDR3 runs 14 residues. Germline CDR1 and CDR2: SNHLY and FYNNEI. The CDR3 DNA reads as TGTGCCAGCAGTCAGGGGAAGAGCAATCAGCCCCAGCATTTT. Translated: CASSQGKSNQPQHF.